These 5 T cell receptor beta chains were all obtained from the same sample, sequenced in a study of shared clonotypes between healthy human individuals. Naivety among CD8 cells was defined by CD45RO negativity and positive CCR7 selection, thereby excluding terminally differentiated effector memory CD45RA+ cells. Data came from immunoSEQ multiplex PCR; TCRdb stores just in-frame clones and leaves some out. Of over 2,000,000 clones in the sample, about 93% were seen once. The sample consisted of naive CD8+ T cells from PBMCs. These TCRs come from a man aged 18 to 35 in good health. Some clones in this sample may be carry-over from other donors' samples.

The V call is TRBV27, the J call TRBJ1-5, with 11 positions matching TRBD1. Germline V lookup: CDR1 MNHEY, CDR2 SMNVEV (reference sequence). This CDR3 region has 15 residues. Trimming took 5 bases from V and 5 from J; bases not matched to a gene: 5. The CDR3 DNA reads as TGTGCCAGCAGTGGACAGGGGGCTCTTGATCAGCCCCAGCATTTT. Translation gives CASSGQGALDQPQHF.

This clone was seen just once. This chain links TRBV7-2 with TRBJ2-7; D remains ambiguous. V was cut by 7 bases and J by 0 bases, with 13 bases left in between. Germline CDR1 is SGHTA and CDR2 is FQGNSA. This CDR3 is built from 14 residues. CDR3 protein: CASTYSLSSYEQYF. The DNA of the CDR3 is TGTGCCAGCACCTATTCATTAAGCTCCTACGAGCAGTACTTC.

This chain connects TRBV11-2 to TRBJ2-7; D remains ambiguous. V was pared by 0 bases and J by 2 bases, with 5 bases between. CDR3 length: 13 amino acids. Germline V gene sequence: CDR1 SGHAT, CDR2 FQNNGV. CDR3 DNA: TGTGCCAGCAGCTTAGATCCAGCCTACGAGCAGTACTTC. Encoded protein: CASSLDPAYEQYF.

This clone was seen only a few times. The chain is built from TRBV6-1 and TRBJ1-1; D remains ambiguous. The CDR3 contains 13 residues. V was shortened by 8 bases and J by 6 bases, with 16 bases between the two germline ends. Germline V gene lookup returns CDR1 MNHNS and CDR2 SASEGT. CDR3: CASVRVGRAEAFF. The CDR3 DNA reads TGTGCCAGCGTTAGAGTCGGACGGGCTGAAGCTTTCTTT.

This chain uses TRBV2 with TRBJ1-3, with a weak D call TRBD1 (5 bases). The V end lost 2 bases, the J end lost 4 bases, and 15 bases lay between the germline ends. CDR3 length: 16 residues. Germline V lookup: CDR1 SNHLY, CDR2 FYNNEI. DNA of the CDR3: TGTGCCAGCAGTGAAAACCCGCGGGCAGGGGGAAACACCATATATTTT. Its translation is CASSENPRAGGNTIYF.